The 29 T cell receptor beta chains below come from one sample, sequenced in a study of naive and memory T cell subsets (dated by TCRdb to 2015 to 2018). The label giving this sample's treatment or condition can be read as: skin biopsy from PPD injection site in Mantoux-positive individual. A robust, sensitive protocol for the amplification, sequencing and analysis of TCRs was described in the study, in which 3' ligation of a UMI-containing oligonucleotide to TCR cDNA was used. Libraries were made using UMI-ligation and nested PCR. The sample was run on an Illumina MiSeq. The ligated cDNA was amplified in four rounds of PCR with nested alpha and beta constant region primers together with the SP2 primer. TCRdb reprocessing: public reads trimmed at Q25 with fastp, clones called with MiXCR, in-frame beta chains kept. CDR3 protein duplicates are merged, each entry listing the most common genes and DNA. Within this sample are 20,000 to 25,000 distinct CDR3 sequences, with about 6.1% of them counted one time only. The top ten clones comprise over 5% of the sample.

This sample comprised skin, obtained from a tuberculin skin test site. The receptors come from an adult in good health.

This clonotype was counted at least ten times. The chain recombines TRBV6-1 with TRBJ2-1, with D maybe TRBD2 (6 bases). V lost 4 bases and J lost 4, with 23 bases in between. The CDR3 runs 18 residues. Germline V gene data show CDR1 as MNHNS and CDR2 as SASEGT. CDR3 loop: CASSAPQLALGPYNEQFF. CDR3 sequence (DNA): TGTGCCAGCAGTGCACCTCAACTAGCTCTCGGCCCTTACAATGAGCAGTTCTTC.

The CDR3 spells CASSIPAGGPWNEQFF. The CDR3 DNA is TGTGCCAGTAGTATACCAGCGGGAGGGCCTTGGAATGAGCAGTTCTTC. This chain joins TRBV19 and TRBJ2-1; 10 nucleotides line up with TRBD2. The CDR3 is 16 amino acids. With 2 bases clipped from V and 7 bases from J, the junction kept 8 bases outside the gene matches. CDR1 is LNHDA, CDR2 SQIVND, per germline (reference sequence).

DNA for the CDR3: TGTGCCAGCAGCCCGCGGGGTTCTAGCGGGAGTTCAAATGAGCAGTTCTTC. It codes for CASSPRGSSGSSNEQFF. The chain combines TRBV14 with TRBJ2-1, with 10 bases lining up with TRBD2. The V segment lost 4 bases and the J segment 7 bases; nucleotides outside the gene matches: 13. Germline assignment: CDR1 SGHDN and CDR2 FVKESK. This CDR3 region has 17 residues.

This clonotype was counted between two and nine times. The chain uses TRBV12-3 or TRBV12-4 and TRBJ1-5, with D maybe TRBD1 (6 bases). There are 15 residues in the CDR3. V was shortened by 5 bases and J by 3 bases, with 14 bases between the two germline ends. The CDR3: CASSQDSAYNQPQHF. CDR3 nucleotide sequence: TGTGCCAGCAGTCAGGACAGTGCTTACAATCAGCCCCAGCATTTT.

This clonotype showed up many times. The chain carries TRBV7-8 and TRBJ2-3; D call uncertain. Trimming stripped 6 bases from V and 2 bases from J, with 3 bases between. Germline values: CDR1 SGHVS, CDR2 FQNEAQ. This CDR3 contains 11 residues. The CDR3 coding sequence is TGTGCCAGCAGAGACACAGATACGCAGTATTTT. Residues: CASRDTDTQYF. The full variable domain, rest sourced from reference TRBV7-8 and TRBJ2-3, is GAGVSQSPRYKVAKRGQDVALRCDPISGHVSLFWYQQALGQGPEFLTYFQNEAQLDKSGLPSDRFFAERPEGSVSTLKIQRTQQEDSAVYLCASRDTDTQYFGPGTRLTVL.

This clonotype was recorded at least ten times. For the CDR3, the DNA is TGTGCCAGCTCTGGGACCGGTGGAAACACCATATATTTT. Protein sequence: CASSGTGGNTIYF. The V and J genes are TRBV18 and TRBJ1-3; maybe TRBD1 (5 bases). The CDR3 length is 13 residues. With 6 bases removed from V and 3 bases from J, the gap between germline ends came to 9 bases. The germline CDR1 and CDR2 sequences are KGHSH and LQKENI.

This clonotype occurred many times. The chain employs TRBV7-9 and TRBJ2-7, with D possibly being TRBD1 or TRBD2 (5 bases each). CDR3 length equals 15 residues. Germline values: CDR1 SEHNR, CDR2 FQNEAQ (reference sequence). The V end was cut by 4 bases, the J end by 8 bases, with 21 bases between. CDR3 bases: TGTGCCAGCAGCTCTTTTACGGGGACCCCCTCTCAGCAGTACTTC. Protein product: CASSSFTGTPSQQYF.

This clonotype has at least ten counts. This chain joins TRBV6-2 or TRBV6-3 and TRBJ2-7; 9 nucleotides line up with TRBD2. The junction had 0 bases not matched to a gene; V was cut back by 6 bases and J by 3 bases. From germline, CDR1 is MNHEY and CDR2 SVGEGT. This CDR3 spans 12 amino acids. CDR3 residues: CASRTSGYEQYF. DNA for the CDR3: TGTGCCAGCAGGACTAGCGGCTACGAGCAGTACTTC.

This clonotype was seen ten or more times. The chain employs TRBV12-3 or TRBV12-4 and TRBJ2-1, with D possibly being TRBD2 (6 bases). The ends were cut back, 0 bases at V and 4 bases at J, with 13 bases in the middle. The CDR3 consists of 16 residues. The CDR3: CASSLAQTSRYNEQFF. The CDR3, as DNA: TGTGCCAGCAGTTTAGCTCAAACTAGCAGATACAATGAGCAGTTCTTC.

This clonotype was recorded at least ten times. J is TRBJ2-5 and V is TRBV6-2 or TRBV6-3; D is possibly TRBD2 (6 bases). Germline CDR1 MNHEY, CDR2 SVGEGT. The CDR3 runs to 14 residues. V lost 2 bases and J 5 bases, leaving 12 bases between the germline ends. CDR3 in DNA: TGTGCCAGCAGTTACGGAGGGGCTACGGAGACCCAGTACTTC. Residues: CASSYGGATETQYF.

There are many counts of this clonotype. The chain has TRBV13 and TRBJ1-1; possible D gene TRBD1, 5 bases. CDR1 is PRHDT and CDR2 is FYEKMQ in the germline V gene (reference sequence). The CDR3 is 15 amino acids. Trimming removed 5 bases from V and 5 bases from J, with 18 bases in between. The CDR3 DNA reads TGTGCCAGCAGCCCGGTGGGAGGGGCGCATACTGAAGCTTTCTTT. This codes for CASSPVGGAHTEAFF.

In this sample, this clonotype turned up many times. This chain joins TRBV20-1 and TRBJ2-1; TRBD2 aligns across 13 bases. With 6 bases clipped from V and 2 bases from J, the junction kept 16 bases outside the gene matches. The CDR3 covers 19 residues. Germline CDR1 and CDR2: DFQATT and SNEGSKA (reference sequence). The CDR3 protein is CSARGGGLAGEETYNEQFF. The CDR3 nucleotides are TGCAGTGCGCGGGGGGGCGGACTAGCGGGAGAGGAGACCTACAATGAGCAGTTCTTC.

This clonotype was picked up a small number of times. The V gene is TRBV27, the J gene TRBJ2-3; perhaps TRBD2 as D (6 bases). Per the germline V gene, CDR1 is MNHEY and CDR2 is SMNVEV (reference sequence). V was clipped by 6 bases and J by 0 bases, with 16 bases between them. The CDR3 totals 16 residues. Written as DNA, the CDR3 is TGTGCCAGCAGCCCTGTAGAAGCGGGCAGCACAGATACGCAGTATTTT. Its translation: CASSPVEAGSTDTQYF.

The chain joins TRBV12-5 to TRBJ1-2, with 8 bases fitting TRBD1. Germline assignment: CDR1 LGHNT and CDR2 FRNRAP. The J segment lost 7 bases and the V segment lost 6 bases, leaving 19 bases of the junction unmatched. The CDR3 has 17 amino acids. The CDR3 DNA is TGTGCTAGTGGGCAAATCTCAGGGGGCAACGAGGATTTTGGCTACACCTTC. Translated, it gives CASGQISGGNEDFGYTF.

This clonotype has ten or more counts. The chain uses TRBV6-1 and TRBJ2-2; no definite D call. V was cut by 3 bases and J by 3 bases, with 5 bases left in between. Germline V gives CDR1 MNHNS, CDR2 SASEGT. The CDR3 consists of 13 residues. CDR3 protein: CASSEGYTGELFF. CDR3 DNA: TGTGCCAGCAGTGAGGGGTACACCGGGGAGCTGTTTTTT.

This clonotype is labeled as medium-sized. The chain uses TRBV29-1 and TRBJ2-2; no reliable D call. The CDR3 totals 12 residues. V shed 7 bases and J shed 4 bases, with 10 bases lying between them. Germline assignment: CDR1 SQVTM and CDR2 ANQGSEA. The CDR3 here is CSGSISTGELFF. The CDR3 nucleotides read TGCAGCGGATCAATCAGCACCGGGGAGCTGTTTTTT.

The gene calls are TRBV25-1 and TRBJ1-4; weak D call: TRBD1 (5 bases). The CDR3 is made up of 15 amino acids. Germline V gene sequence: CDR1 MGHDK, CDR2 SYGVNS. The ends were cut back, 4 bases at V and 2 bases at J, with 11 bases in the middle. For the CDR3, the DNA is TGTGCCAGCAGTGGGGGATGGGGCACTAATGAAAAACTGTTTTTT. It is translated as CASSGGWGTNEKLFF.

This clonotype occurred many times. V usage is TRBV7-2 and J usage is TRBJ2-1, with D perhaps being TRBD1 or TRBD2 (5 bases each). From germline, CDR1 is SGHTA and CDR2 FQGNSA. The CDR3 sequence is 15 residues long. Between the trimmed V and J ends, which lost 1 base and 2 bases, there was a span of 9 bases. CDR3 DNA: TGTGCCAGCAGCTTAGAAGGGGAGACCTACAATGAGCAGTTCTTC. Translation gives CASSLEGETYNEQFF.

This clonotype was picked up many times. The chain is built from TRBV11-3 and TRBJ2-2; TRBD1 aligns across 8 bases. Germline V gene lookup returns CDR1 SGHNT and CDR2 YENEEA. Trimming took 5 bases from V and 3 from J; bases not matched to a gene: 8. The CDR3 loop spans 16 amino acids. CDR3 DNA: TGTGCCAGCAGCCCGAGGATGGGACAGGACACCGGGGAGCTGTTTTTT. It translates to CASSPRMGQDTGELFF.

Only a few counts were recorded for this clonotype. This chain links TRBV19 with TRBJ1-2; 7 positions agree with TRBD1. This CDR3 spans 14 amino acids. After removal of 8 bases from V and 2 bases from J, the junction contained 8 bases not matched to a gene. Germline CDR1 LNHDA, CDR2 SQIVND (reference sequence). The CDR3 loop is CASSSGTANYGYTF. The CDR3 nucleotides read TGTGCCAGTTCTTCCGGGACAGCGAACTATGGCTACACCTTC. Filled out from reference TRBV19 and TRBJ1-2, the complete variable domain reads DGGITQSPKYLFRKEGQNVTLSCEQNLNHDAMYWYRQDPGQGLRLIYYSQIVNDFQKGDIAEGYSVSREKKESFPLTVTSAQKNPTAFYLCASSSGTANYGYTFGSGTRLTVV.

This clonotype was detected many times. This sequence joins TRBV12-3 or TRBV12-4 and TRBJ1-6; TRBD1 matches 9 bases. CDR3 length equals 15 residues. Trimming cost V 2 bases and J 9 bases; bases outside gene matches: 5. CDR3 residues: CASSLRGQGSSPLHF. The CDR3 DNA reads as TGTGCCAGCAGTTTACGGGGACAGGGTAGTTCACCCCTCCACTTT.

At least ten counts were recorded for this clonotype. The rearrangement uses TRBV9 and TRBJ2-1; 7 bases align to TRBD2. Germline V CDR1 and CDR2: SGDLS, YYNGEE. There are 17 residues in the CDR3. Trimming cost V 3 bases and J 2 bases; bases outside gene matches: 11. The CDR3 loop reads CASSAPLERDTYNEQFF. In nucleotides, the CDR3 is TGTGCCAGCAGCGCCCCCTTGGAGCGGGATACCTACAATGAGCAGTTCTTC.

CDR3 sequence reads: CASQEAGSSYEQYF. The CDR3 DNA follows: TGTGCCAGCCAAGAGGCAGGGAGCTCCTACGAGCAGTACTTC. The chain joins TRBV6-2 or TRBV6-3 to TRBJ2-7; D may match TRBD1 or TRBD2 (5 bases each). The ends were cut back, 8 bases at V and 0 bases at J, with 14 bases in the middle. CDR1 MNHEY and CDR2 SVGEGT come from the germline V gene. This CDR3 is 14 amino acids long.

Worth noting for this clonotype: A clone one base away is much larger, so this may be a read error. The V and J genes are TRBV7-9 and TRBJ2-7; TRBD2 matches at 7 bases. CDR1 SEHNR and CDR2 FQNEAQ come from the germline V gene (reference sequence). V shed 5 bases and J 5 bases; nucleotides not matched to a gene: 24. The CDR3 length is 19 residues. CDR3 in amino acids: CASSPDLEGNFSGRDEQYF. CDR3 DNA: TGTGCCAGCAGCCCGGATCTCGAGGGGAACTTTTCAGGGAGGGACGAGCAGTACTTC. Combining the CDR3 with reference TRBV7-9 and TRBJ2-7 gives the whole variable domain DTGVSQNPRHKITKRGQNVTFRCDPISEHNRLYWYRQTLGQGPEFLTYFQNEAQLEKSRLLSDRFSAERPKGSFSTLEIQRTEQGDSAMYLCASSPDLEGNFSGRDEQYFGPGTRLTVT.

This clonotype was detected only a few times. The chain has TRBV19 and TRBJ1-3, with unresolved D. The CDR3 covers 13 residues. The V gene's germline CDR1 is LNHDA and CDR2 SQIVND (reference sequence). Trimming took 6 bases from V and 12 from J, leaving 18 bases between them. CDR3 sequence (DNA): TGTGCCAGTAGCCTCGGACCGGGCCACCACATATATTTT. Amino acid sequence: CASSLGPGHHIYF.

This clonotype has a handful of counts. The CDR3 reads CASSAQASGLPNTGELFF. The CDR3 DNA sequence: TGCGCCAGCAGCGCACAAGCCTCCGGACTCCCGAACACCGGGGAGCTGTTTTTT. The V gene is TRBV5-1, the J gene TRBJ2-2, with a possible D match to TRBD2 (5 bases). This CDR3 has 18 residues. V lost 4 bases to trimming and J lost 0 bases, with 19 bases between them. The V gene's germline CDR1 is SGHRS and CDR2 YFSETQ.

This clonotype has a count of ten or more. J is TRBJ2-5 and V is TRBV10-3; a possible D gene is TRBD1 (5 bases). The V and J ends lost 4 bases and 5 bases respectively, with 17 bases between them. Germline values: CDR1 ENHRY, CDR2 SYGVKD. The CDR3 has 15 amino acids. The CDR3: CAISAIQGKGETQYF. The CDR3 DNA sequence: TGTGCCATCAGTGCCATCCAAGGGAAGGGGGAGACCCAGTACTTC.

This clonotype was picked up many times. The chain is built from TRBV28 and TRBJ2-1; TRBD2 agrees at 11 bases. V lost 6 bases and J lost 0; bases outside the gene matches: 16. CDR3 length: 20 residues. The germline gives CDR1 MDHEN, CDR2 SYDVKM. The CDR3 nucleotides read TGTGCCAGCAGCCCTATGGGTAGCGGGAGGGGGGGAAGCTCCTACAATGAGCAGTTCTTC. This codes for CASSPMGSGRGGSSYNEQFF.

The sample holds many counts of this clonotype. V and J are TRBV7-2 and TRBJ2-5, with D perhaps matching TRBD1 (5 bases). The CDR3 loop spans 14 amino acids. V was cut by 5 bases and J by 1 base, with 11 bases left in between. The germline gives CDR1 SGHTA, CDR2 FQGNSA. In nucleotides, the CDR3 is TGTGCCAGCAGCCAAACAGGTTTCCAAGAGACCCAGTACTTC. Its translation is CASSQTGFQETQYF.